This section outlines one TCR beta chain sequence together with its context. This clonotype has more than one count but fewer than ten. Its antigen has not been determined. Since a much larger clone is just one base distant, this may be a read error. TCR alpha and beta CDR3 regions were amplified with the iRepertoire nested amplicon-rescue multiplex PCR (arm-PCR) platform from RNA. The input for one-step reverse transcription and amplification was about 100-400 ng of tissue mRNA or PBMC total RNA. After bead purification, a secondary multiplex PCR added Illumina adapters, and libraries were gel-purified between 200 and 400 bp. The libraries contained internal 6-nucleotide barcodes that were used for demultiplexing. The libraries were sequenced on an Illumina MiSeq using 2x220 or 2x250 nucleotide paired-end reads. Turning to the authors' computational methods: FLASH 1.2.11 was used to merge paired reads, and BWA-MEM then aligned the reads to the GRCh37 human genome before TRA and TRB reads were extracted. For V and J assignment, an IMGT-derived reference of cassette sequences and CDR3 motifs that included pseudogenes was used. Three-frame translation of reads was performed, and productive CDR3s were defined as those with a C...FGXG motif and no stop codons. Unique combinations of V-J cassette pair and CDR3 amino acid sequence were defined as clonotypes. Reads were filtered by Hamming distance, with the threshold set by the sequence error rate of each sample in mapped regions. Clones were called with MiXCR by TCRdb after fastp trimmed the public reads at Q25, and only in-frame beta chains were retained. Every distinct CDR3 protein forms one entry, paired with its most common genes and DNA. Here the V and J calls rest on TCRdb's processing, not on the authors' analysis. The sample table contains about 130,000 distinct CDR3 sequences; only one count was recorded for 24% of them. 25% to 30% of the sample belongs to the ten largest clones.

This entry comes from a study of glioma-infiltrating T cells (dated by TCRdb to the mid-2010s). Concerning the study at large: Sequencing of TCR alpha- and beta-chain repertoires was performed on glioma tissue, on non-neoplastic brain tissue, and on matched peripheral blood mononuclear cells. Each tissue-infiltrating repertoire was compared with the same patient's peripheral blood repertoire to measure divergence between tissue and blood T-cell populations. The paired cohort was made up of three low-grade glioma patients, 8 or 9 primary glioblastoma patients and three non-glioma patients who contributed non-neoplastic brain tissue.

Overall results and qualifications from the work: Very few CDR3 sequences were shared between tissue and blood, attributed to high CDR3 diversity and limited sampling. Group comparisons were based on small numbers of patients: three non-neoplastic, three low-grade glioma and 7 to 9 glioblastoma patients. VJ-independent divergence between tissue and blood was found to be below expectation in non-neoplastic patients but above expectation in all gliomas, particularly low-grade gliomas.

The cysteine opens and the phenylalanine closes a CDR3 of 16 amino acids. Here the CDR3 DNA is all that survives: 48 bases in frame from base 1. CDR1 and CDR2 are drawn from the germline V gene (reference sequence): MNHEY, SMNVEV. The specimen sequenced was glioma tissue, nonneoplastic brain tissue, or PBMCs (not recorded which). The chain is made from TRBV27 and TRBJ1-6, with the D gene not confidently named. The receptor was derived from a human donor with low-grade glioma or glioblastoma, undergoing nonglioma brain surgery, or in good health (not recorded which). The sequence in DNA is TGTGCCAGCAGTTTATCGAAACGCAGCTATAATTCACACCTCCACTTT. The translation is CASSLSKRSYNSHLHF.